This TCR beta chain came from a study of T cell responses to AZD1222 COVID-19 vaccine (TCRdb year 2021). About the study as a whole: A total of 230 to 250 trial participants underwent TCR sequencing, of whom around 210 had received two doses of AZD1222 and some 25 had received two doses of the MenACWY control vaccine. Trial participants were enrolled by age into 18-55, 56-69 and 70-plus year subgroups, with around 150, 28 and 57 TCR-sequenced participants respectively. What the authors observed across the whole study: CD4 TCRs associated with the vaccine covered the entire spike protein, and the dominant responses were in regions 160-218 and 743-854. The 56-69-year group was small, and its depth increase did not reach significance, likely because of low power. Conclusions about previously exposed vaccinees are limited because only six or seven AZD1222 recipients were SARS-CoV-2 seropositive at baseline. A significant rise in spike-specific TCR breadth and depth was observed after two AZD1222 doses relative to day 0 and relative to MenACWY recipients. Because no day 14 peak-response samples were available, the repertoires could be characterized only after the peak T cell response. Participants were mostly white British, with more females than males. The authors suggested clonal diversity may have been underestimated. Reportedly, almost half of the unique spike-specific TCRs recognized epitopes lying outside the regions that are mutated in the B.1.351 and B.1.1.7 variants.

CDR1 and CDR2 were assigned from the germline V gene as SQVTM and ANQGSEA. The CDR3 runs 12 residues from the cysteine to the phenylalanine. The entry retains the CDR3 DNA only, 36 bases that are in frame from base 1. V loses 3 bases, J loses 3 bases, and the germline ends lie 6 bases apart. Only a few counts were recorded for this clone. Its cognate antigen has yet to be identified. No much larger clone is present one base from it, and per-base qualities are unavailable. The CDR3 regions of human TCRbeta chains were subjected to immunosequencing. The original methods were these. TCRs in the repertoires were compared against a reference library of SARS-CoV-2-specific TCRs that had been generated with the MIRA antigen-specificity platform. Breadth was defined as the fraction of unique TCRs that were SARS-CoV-2-associated, and depth was defined as the fraction of total T cells that were SARS-CoV-2-associated. Using the MIRA data, each spike-specific TCR was mapped to the spike region that the TCR reacts to and placed in a CD4 or CD8 class. Log10-transformed breadth and depth values were compared by one-way ANOVA with Sidak's multiple comparisons tests. This immuneACCESS table, as held by TCRdb, lists in-frame sequences with V and J called but not all clones. Of the missing ones, under half trace to an unresolved V gene in checked studies; the others have no known cause. V and J calls plus clone size are reproduced from that table; the DNA served to infer D and trimming. The sample table contains roughly 150,000 clones; only one count was recorded for roughly 88% of them. The ten largest clones represent approximately 1.6% of the sample.

The sample's time point label, in plain terms: about 28 days (+/-7) after the second vaccine dose. AZD1222 recipients with second doses at about 4 weeks or about 12 weeks were pooled, because spike-specific TCR depth and breadth did not differ between schedules. Vaccinee samples were obtained from the UK trials COV001 and COV002, which included a single-blind randomized controlled phase 2/3 trial of AZD1222 (ChAdOx1 nCoV-19) in healthy adults. For TCRbeta chain sequencing, PBMC samples from trial participants were taken at day 0 and at day 28 after the second dose. This sample comprised peripheral blood, obtained 28 days after the second AZD1222 dose. The rearranged chain carries TRBV29-1 and TRBJ2-1; confidence is insufficient to name the D gene. The source is an adult who received the AZD1222 COVID-19 vaccine. The DNA sequence is given as TGCAGCGTTGATGGGATCTACAATGAGCAGTTCTTC. Translation gives CSVDGIYNEQFF.